These 4 T cell receptor beta chains share one sample of origin, sequenced in a study of shared clonotypes between healthy human individuals (dated by TCRdb to the early 2020s). Library generation was performed with the immunoSEQ multiplex PCR assay. TCRdb limited this immuneACCESS table to in-frame rearrangements with V and J called. A share of clones is missing; checked studies link under half to unresolved V genes, and the rest is unexplained. The sample table lists some 2.1 million clones, 90% to 95% of them with a count of one. Together, the top ten hold 0.13% of the sample. What was sequenced was naive CD4+ T cells sorted from blood. Reading the label with the study, this specimen's cell subset or site is: CD45RA+ positively selected. These receptors were collected from a man younger than 30 in good health.

V gene TRBV9 combines with J gene TRBJ1-1, with 7 bases aligning to TRBD1. The J segment lost 2 bases and the V segment lost 4 bases, leaving 8 bases of the junction unmatched. The CDR3 contains 15 residues. Germline CDR1 is SGDLS and CDR2 is YYNGEE. The CDR3 coding sequence is TGTGCCAGCAGCCCAGGGGGACTGATTAACACTGAAGCTTTCTTT. As protein: CASSPGGLINTEAFF.

This chain joins TRBV28 and TRBJ1-2; the match to TRBD1 covers 9 bases. V shed 2 bases, J shed 8 bases, and the junction held 12 bases outside the gene matches. Looked up from germline, CDR1 is MDHEN and CDR2 is SYDVKM. The CDR3 has 16 residues. The CDR3 DNA reads TGTGCCAGCAGTTTAAGGGACAGGGTGGGTTCGTGGGGCTACACCTTC. Protein: CASSLRDRVGSWGYTF.

The chain uses TRBV4-1 and TRBJ2-7; TRBD2 might be the D (5 bases). The CDR3 runs to 14 residues. Trimming removed 6 bases from V and 4 bases from J, with 16 bases in between. Germline V gene sequence: CDR1 MGHRA, CDR2 YSYEKL. The CDR3 bases are TGCGCCAGCAGTCGCCCGGGGAGTAGTTACGAGCAGTACTTC. It yields the protein CASSRPGSSYEQYF.

This clone was seen a single time. J is TRBJ1-1 and V is TRBV18; D is unresolved. V lost 5 bases and J 0 bases, leaving 7 bases between the germline ends. The germline V gene has CDR1 KGHSH and CDR2 LQKENI. This CDR3 is 13 amino acids long. The CDR3 DNA sequence: TGTGCCAGCTCAGCCGACATGAACACTGAAGCTTTCTTT. This sequence encodes CASSADMNTEAFF. Full variable domain (missing parts from reference TRBV18 and TRBJ1-1): NAGVMQNPRHLVRRRGQEARLRCSPMKGHSHVYWYRQLPEEGLKFMVYLQKENIIDESGMPKERFSAEFPKEGPSILRIQQVVRGDSAAYFCASSADMNTEAFFGQGTRLTVV.